Presented here are 24 T cell receptor beta chains from one specimen sequenced in a study of cytomegalovirus exposure and HLA in healthy donors. Primers included in the PCR were 60 Vbeta and 13 Jbeta primers. The assay was immunoSEQ multiplex PCR, and TCRdb's table has in-frame clones only and misses some. Of 90,000 to 110,000 clones detected, around 81% appear once; the ten largest clones hold around 2.1%. The sample was PBMCs. The receptor source for this set is a young woman in good health and CMV-seronegative.

The chain has TRBV25-1 and TRBJ2-5; 8 bases agree with TRBD2. V shed 6 bases and J 5 bases; nucleotides not matched to a gene: 8. The CDR3 sequence is 14 residues long. CDR1 and CDR2 from the germline V gene are MGHDK and SYGVNS. CDR3 coding DNA: TGTGCCAGCAGCCGGGGGGGGTGGGGGGAGACCCAGTACTTC. It specifies CASSRGGWGETQYF.

This chain's CDR3 is CASSSGLAINEQFF. The CDR3 coding sequence is TGTGCCAGCAGCTCGGGACTAGCAATCAATGAGCAGTTCTTC. This chain joins TRBV7-2 and TRBJ2-1, with 9 bases fitting TRBD2. The V gene's germline CDR1 is SGHTA and CDR2 FQGNSA. The CDR3 has 14 amino acids. V lost 4 bases, J lost 6 bases, and 4 bases stayed unmatched.

In its sample, this clone was seen once. The chain carries TRBV11-2 and TRBJ2-7; D is undetermined. The length of the CDR3 is 11 residues. V shed 5 bases and J shed 2 bases, with 4 bases lying between them. Germline CDR1 SGHAT, CDR2 FQNNGV. The CDR3 coding sequence is TGTGCCAGCAGCCGCGCCTACGAGCAGTACTTC. It codes for CASSRAYEQYF.

The rearrangement joins TRBV19 to TRBJ2-2, with 11 positions matching TRBD1. Looked up from germline, CDR1 is LNHDA and CDR2 is SQIVND (reference sequence). The V segment lost 7 bases and the J segment 8 bases; nucleotides outside the gene matches: 6. The CDR3 contains 14 residues. Here the CDR3 DNA reads TGTGCCAGTACCGGGACAGGGGGTACTGGGGAGCTGTTTTTT. Its translation is CASTGTGGTGELFF.

The chain carries TRBV29-1 and TRBJ2-1; 14 bases line up with TRBD2. This CDR3 region has 18 residues. Germline V CDR1 and CDR2: SQVTM, ANQGSEA. With 0 bases clipped from V and 1 base from J, the junction kept 5 bases outside the gene matches. DNA of the CDR3: TGCAGCGTTGAAGAGACTAGCGGGAGGGAAAGGTCCTACAATGAGCAGTTCTTC. Translation: CSVEETSGRERSYNEQFF.

J is TRBJ2-3 and V is TRBV2, with TRBD2 matching 8 bases. V shed 11 bases, J shed 3 bases, and the junction held 4 bases outside the gene matches. Per the germline V gene, CDR1 is SNHLY and CDR2 is FYNNEI. The CDR3 consists of 12 residues. The CDR3 spells CAWGTRTDTQYF. The CDR3 bases are TGTGCCTGGGGGACTAGAACAGATACGCAGTATTTT.

The rearrangement joins TRBV5-1 to TRBJ1-6; 11 nucleotides match TRBD1. Per the germline V gene, CDR1 is SGHRS and CDR2 is YFSETQ. The CDR3 is 16 amino acids. V dropped 3 bases and J dropped 11; count of bases not matched to a gene: 10. CDR3 DNA sequence: TGCGCCAGCAGCTCCCGGGAGGGGACAGGGGGTACACCCCTCCACTTT. It is translated as CASSSREGTGGTPLHF. Full variable domain (rest looked up from reference TRBV5-1 and TRBJ1-6): KAGVTQTPRYLIKTRGQQVTLSCSPISGHRSVSWYQQTPGQGLQFLFEYFSETQRNKGNFPGRFSGRQFSNSRSEMNVSTLELGDSALYLCASSSREGTGGTPLHFGNGTRLTVT.

The V gene is TRBV5-1, the J gene TRBJ2-2, with a possible D match to TRBD2 (5 bases). Trimming cost V 3 bases and J 2 bases, with 11 bases left between them. CDR3 length: 15 residues. Per the germline V gene, CDR1 is SGHRS and CDR2 is YFSETQ. The CDR3 DNA sequence: TGCGCCAGCAGCTACTCCCCGGGAAACACCGGGGAGCTGTTTTTT. Translated, it gives CASSYSPGNTGELFF.

The chain carries TRBV5-1 and TRBJ1-5, with 10 bases lining up with TRBD1. Germline trimming cut 3 bases from V and 4 bases from J; bases unmatched to any gene: 4. CDR1 and CDR2 (germline): SGHRS, YFSETQ. The CDR3 totals 15 residues. The CDR3 DNA is TGCGCCAGCAGCTGGGGACAGGGGAATAATCAGCCCCAGCATTTT. As protein: CASSWGQGNNQPQHF.

The V and J genes are TRBV6-1 and TRBJ2-7, with 14 bases matching TRBD2. This CDR3 region has 15 residues. The V and J ends lost 5 bases and 6 bases, in that order; junction bases with no gene match: 6. CDR1 is MNHNS, CDR2 SASEGT, per germline. DNA of the CDR3: TGTGCCAGCAGTAGGACTAGCGGGAGGTCCGGCGAGCAGTACTTC. It is translated as CASSRTSGRSGEQYF.

The V call is TRBV7-8, the J call TRBJ1-5; possible D gene TRBD1, 6 bases. Looked up from germline, CDR1 is SGHVS and CDR2 is FQNEAQ. Trimming took 2 bases from V and 1 from J, leaving 21 bases between them. The CDR3 runs to 19 residues. The DNA for the CDR3 is TGTGCCAGCAGCTTACGGGTAACAGGGCCATTCGGGAGCAATCAGCCCCAGCATTTT. Translated: CASSLRVTGPFGSNQPQHF.

The V and J genes are TRBV13 and TRBJ2-1, with 10 bases identical to TRBD2. The CDR3 is made up of 16 amino acids. Germline-derived CDR1 and CDR2 are PRHDT and FYEKMQ (reference sequence). J was trimmed by 1 base and V by 2 bases; bases with no gene match: 2. This CDR3 is CASSLRTSGSYNEQFF. The CDR3 region has the DNA TGTGCCAGCAGCTTAAGGACTAGCGGATCCTACAATGAGCAGTTCTTC.

The table lists this clone with a few counts. The V gene is TRBV6-4, the J gene TRBJ2-1; 8 bases agree with TRBD2. This CDR3 contains 16 residues. V trimming: 4 bases; J trimming: 4 bases; junction bases outside the gene matches: 9. Germline assignment: CDR1 MRHNA and CDR2 SNTAGT. The chain's CDR3 is CASSAFGLAGYNEQFF. CDR3 sequence (DNA): TGTGCCAGCAGTGCCTTTGGTCTAGCGGGTTACAATGAGCAGTTCTTC.

This clone has only one observation. The chain employs TRBV28 and TRBJ1-4; the D gene is possibly TRBD1 (6 bases). The CDR3 contains 15 residues. Looked up from germline, CDR1 is MDHEN and CDR2 is SYDVKM. V was cut by 3 bases and J by 8 bases, with 16 bases left in between. CDR3 residues: CASSFRGQGYEKLFF. CDR3 in DNA: TGTGCCAGCAGTTTTAGGGGCCAGGGGTACGAAAAACTGTTTTTT.

The CDR3 DNA reads as TGTGCCAGCAGCCTAAACGGACAGATAGACACTGAAGCTTTCTTT. Its translation is CASSLNGQIDTEAFF. The V and J genes are TRBV7-9 and TRBJ1-1; D may be TRBD1 (6 bases). The CDR3 has 15 residues. Germline lookup yields CDR1 SEHNR and CDR2 FQNEAQ (reference sequence). Trimming cost V 5 bases and J 3 bases, with 16 bases left between them.

The V call is TRBV15, the J call TRBJ2-2; 9 bases align to TRBD1. J gave up 3 bases and V 3 bases, and 5 bases lay outside the gene matches. The germline V gene encodes CDR1 LNHNV and CDR2 YYDKDF (reference sequence). This CDR3 has 16 residues. CDR3 sequence (DNA): TGTGCCACCAGCAGCGGGGACAGGGCCTACACCGGGGAGCTGTTTTTT. This gives the protein CATSSGDRAYTGELFF.

The chain joins TRBV7-3 to TRBJ2-1; D ambiguous. V was cut by 4 bases and J by 8 bases, with 9 bases left in between. Germline assignment: CDR1 SGHTA and CDR2 FQGTGA. The CDR3 consists of 12 residues. The CDR3 is CASSSDSDEQFF. CDR3 bases: TGTGCCAGCAGCTCAGACTCGGATGAGCAGTTCTTC.

This chain links TRBV11-2 with TRBJ2-7, with a possible D match to TRBD2 (5 bases). Trimming stripped 5 bases from V and 6 bases from J, with 23 bases between. Per the germline V gene, CDR1 is SGHAT and CDR2 is FQNNGV. This CDR3 has 16 residues. The CDR3 DNA reads as TGTGCCAGCAGCCCCCCCGGGAATTGGCGGATTGGCGAGCAGTACTTC. It translates to CASSPPGNWRIGEQYF.

The chain is built from TRBV5-1 and TRBJ1-1; D is uncertain. This CDR3 region has 12 residues. V lost 0 bases, J lost 7 bases, and 7 bases lay in between. CDR1 SGHRS and CDR2 YFSETQ come from the germline V gene. The CDR3 nucleotides are TGCGCCAGCAGCTTGGCTCCAGGTGAAGCTTTCTTT. As protein: CASSLAPGEAFF.

The CDR3 coding sequence is TGTGCCACCAGCGGTGAACAGGTTACCTACAATGAGCAGTTCTTC. It specifies CATSGEQVTYNEQFF. This sequence joins TRBV15 and TRBJ2-1; tentatively, D is TRBD1 (5 bases). Germline-derived CDR1 and CDR2 are LNHNV and YYDKDF (reference sequence). The V gene lost 5 bases and the J gene lost 2 bases, with 13 bases spanning the gap. The CDR3 has 15 amino acids.

The CDR3 DNA reads TGCAGCGTTGAAGATTGGGGACTAGCGGGAGCCTACAATGAGCAGTTCTTC. It translates to CSVEDWGLAGAYNEQFF. The chain recombines TRBV29-1 with TRBJ2-1; TRBD2 matches 14 bases. This CDR3 comprises 17 residues. CDR1 is SQVTM, CDR2 ANQGSEA, per germline. Trimming took 0 bases from V and 2 from J; bases not matched to a gene: 3.

The chain employs TRBV2 and TRBJ2-2; TRBD1 aligns across 8 bases. Germline V lookup: CDR1 SNHLY, CDR2 FYNNEI. The CDR3 length is 16 residues. J was trimmed by 0 bases and V by 5 bases; bases with no gene match: 5. The CDR3 is CASSLQGVTNTGELFF. DNA for the CDR3: TGTGCCAGCAGTCTACAGGGGGTGACGAACACCGGGGAGCTGTTTTTT.

The V call is TRBV7-6, the J call TRBJ1-6, with 9 bases that match TRBD1. Germline V lookup: CDR1 SGHVS, CDR2 FNYEAQ. The V gene end was trimmed by 5 bases and the J gene end by 10 bases; junction bases not matched to a gene: 9. The CDR3 has 15 amino acids. The CDR3 protein is CASSRRTGEESPLHF. CDR3 nucleotides: TGTGCCAGCAGCCGGAGGACAGGGGAGGAATCACCCCTCCACTTT.

The rearrangement links TRBV28 to TRBJ1-4, with TRBD1 as a possible D gene (6 bases). Per the germline V gene, CDR1 is MDHEN and CDR2 is SYDVKM. CDR3 size: 14 residues. Trimming cost V 2 bases and J 8 bases, with 12 bases left between them. CDR3 DNA sequence: TGTGCCAGCAGTTTAGGGGGCGCTGGGGAAAAACTGTTTTTT. Encoded protein: CASSLGGAGEKLFF.